The clone carrying this T cell receptor (beta chain) was seen only a few times. The data are from a study of patients and donors after allogeneic stem cell transplantation. TCRdb itself ran the RT-PCR reads through MiXCR, one entry per CDR3 protein. This repertoire shows about 160,000 distinct CDR3 sequences, about two fifths found once; its top ten account for roughly 52%. Sequencing was performed on blood, either unsorted or a sorted T cell fraction (not recorded which). The clonotype originates from a human donor who was either an allogeneic HSCT recipient or a stem cell or donor lymphocyte infusion donor (not recorded which). It is not recorded whose cells these are; they may come from a transplant donor.

CDR3 loop: CSASLAGDTGELFF. The CDR3 DNA follows: TGCAGTGCTAGTTTGGCGGGGGACACCGGGGAGCTGTTTTTT. This rearrangement joins TRBV20-1 to TRBJ2-2; TRBD2 matches at 7 bases. V was clipped by 3 bases and J by 3 bases; unmatched bases: 4. Germline V gene sequence: CDR1 DFQATT, CDR2 SNEGSKA (reference sequence). CDR3 length equals 14 residues.